This T cell receptor beta chain was captured in a study of CXCR3-negative and CXCR3-positive naive CD8 T cells. This clonotype ranks as medium-sized in terms of frequency. The CDR3 is 15 residues long. CDR1 and CDR2 from the germline V gene are SQVTM and ANQGSEA. The libraries of TRB cDNA were constructed through 5' RACE using UMI labels. TCRdb re-called the 5' RACE reads, yielding one record per CDR3 amino acid sequence without DNA. Listed are 6,000 to 8,500 distinct CDR3 sequences; 1.8% falls within the top ten. The chain couples TRBV29-1 to TRBJ2-7; TCRdb's D call of TRBD1 is untestable without DNA. The material sequenced was naive CXCR3- CD8+ T cells from blood. This sample's subset: CD45RO-CCR7+CD27+CD95- naive CD8+ T cells lacking CXCR3 (TNR3-). The sequence was obtained from a human donor in good health. Some clones in this sample may be carry-over from other donors' samples. The CDR3 sequence is CSVELGQGAPYEQYF.